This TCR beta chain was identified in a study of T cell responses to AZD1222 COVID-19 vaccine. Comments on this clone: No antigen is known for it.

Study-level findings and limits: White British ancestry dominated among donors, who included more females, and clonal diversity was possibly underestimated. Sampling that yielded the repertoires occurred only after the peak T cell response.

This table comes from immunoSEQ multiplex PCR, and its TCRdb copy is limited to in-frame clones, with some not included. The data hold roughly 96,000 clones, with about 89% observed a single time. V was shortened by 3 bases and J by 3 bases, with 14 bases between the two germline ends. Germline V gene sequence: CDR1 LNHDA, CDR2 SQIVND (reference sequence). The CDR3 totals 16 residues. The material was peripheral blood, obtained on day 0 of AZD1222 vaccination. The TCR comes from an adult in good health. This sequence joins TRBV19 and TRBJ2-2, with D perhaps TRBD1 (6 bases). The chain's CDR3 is CASSMERDTHTGELFF. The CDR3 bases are TGTGCCAGTAGTATGGAACGGGACACACACACCGGGGAGCTGTTTTTT.